Each of the 3 T cell receptor beta chains below was sequenced from the same sample in a study of control samples from healthy donors and cancer patients. Some clones are missing from TCRdb's copy, which holds only in-frame ones; the method was immunoSEQ multiplex PCR. Of roughly 370,000 clones in the sample, 90% were seen once. Sequences were obtained from PBMCs. These receptors came from a man between 35 and 55 years old with head and neck cancer.

The rearrangement links TRBV28 to TRBJ2-6; D possibly matches TRBD1 or TRBD2 (5 bases each). V was clipped by 11 bases and J by 1 base, with 15 bases between them. The CDR3 spans 15 residues. The germline gives CDR1 MDHEN, CDR2 SYDVKM. The CDR3 region has the DNA TGTGCCGCCGATCCCGGGGCGTCTGGGGCCAACGTCCTGACTTTC. The encoded protein is CAADPGASGANVLTF.

This clone was counted a single time. V usage is TRBV7-9 and J usage is TRBJ1-5, with 10 bases that match TRBD1. The CDR3 extends over 16 amino acids. The germline CDR1 and CDR2 sequences are SEHNR and FQNEAQ (reference sequence). V shed 5 bases and J 2 bases; nucleotides not matched to a gene: 6. The CDR3 DNA reads TGTGCCAGCAGCCCAGGGACAGGGGCTCGCAATCAGCCCCAGCATTTT. Its translation: CASSPGTGARNQPQHF.

The gene calls are TRBV7-9 and TRBJ2-1; no reliable D call. The germline V and J ends were trimmed by 1 base and 0 bases, with 13 bases remaining between them. Germline CDR1 and CDR2: SEHNR and FQNEAQ (reference sequence). The CDR3 spans 17 residues. In nucleotides, the CDR3 is TGTGCCAGCAGCTTAGAGGCATCCCTTAGCTCCTACAATGAGCAGTTCTTC. Its translation is CASSLEASLSSYNEQFF.